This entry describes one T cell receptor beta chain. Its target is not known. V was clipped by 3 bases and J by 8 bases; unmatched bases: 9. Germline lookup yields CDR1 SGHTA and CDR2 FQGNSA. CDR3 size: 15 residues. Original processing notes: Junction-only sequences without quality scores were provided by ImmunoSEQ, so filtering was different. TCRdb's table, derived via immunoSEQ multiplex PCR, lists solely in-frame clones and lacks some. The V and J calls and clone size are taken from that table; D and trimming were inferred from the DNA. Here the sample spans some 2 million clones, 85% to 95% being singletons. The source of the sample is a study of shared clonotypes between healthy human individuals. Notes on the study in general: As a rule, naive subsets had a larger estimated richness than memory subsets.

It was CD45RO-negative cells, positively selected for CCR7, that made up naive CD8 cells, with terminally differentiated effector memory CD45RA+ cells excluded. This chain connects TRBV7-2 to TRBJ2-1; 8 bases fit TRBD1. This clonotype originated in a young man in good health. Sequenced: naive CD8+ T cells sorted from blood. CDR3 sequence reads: CASSFRQGRIHEQFF. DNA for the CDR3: TGTGCCAGCAGCTTCAGACAGGGGCGTATTCATGAGCAGTTCTTC.